The sequence of this TCR beta chain was determined in a study of radiotherapy plus CTLA-4 blockade in lung cancer. Whole-study results and caveats: According to reports, early shifts in blood T cell clones, alongside interferon-beta, forecast response most accurately.

As concerns this clone: The antigen remains unidentified.

The protocol was immunoSEQ multiplex PCR, while the TCRdb copy is restricted to in-frame clones and leaves out a portion. The repertoire holds tens of thousands of clones, about 80% seen once, with roughly a sixth in the top ten. The CDR3 is made up of 13 amino acids. Germline CDR1 and CDR2: SGHAT and FQNNGV. Trimming pared 5 bases from V and 6 bases from J, leaving 11 bases between. The chain employs TRBV11-2 and TRBJ2-1; D may correspond to TRBD1 or TRBD2 (5 bases each). The source material was peripheral blood, sampled from a patient treated with radiotherapy plus ipilimumab. This receptor was obtained from a human donor with non-small cell lung cancer that progressed on radiotherapy plus ipilimumab. The CDR3: CASSAGTRNEQFF. CDR3 in DNA: TGTGCCAGCAGCGCCGGGACCCGCAATGAGCAGTTCTTC. Looking up the rest from reference TRBV11-2 and TRBJ2-1 gives the full variable domain: EAGVAQSPRYKIIEKRQSVAFWCNPISGHATLYWYQQILGQGPKLLIQFQNNGVVDDSQLPKDRFSAERLKGVDSTLKIQPAKLEDSAVYLCASSAGTRNEQFFGPGTRLTVL.